The source of this TCR beta chain is a study of shared clonotypes between healthy human individuals. Points from the study as a whole: Generation probabilities were higher for clonotypes shared across all four sorted-subset donors than for unshared ones. Clonotype sharing among donors likely depends on sequencing depth.

Several immunoSEQ plates held equal portions of the genomic DNA taken from each subset. Repertoires were generated with immunoSEQ multiplex PCR, while TCRdb's copy carries only in-frame clones and drops some. The sample has 2,500,000 or so clones, around 94% seen once. With respect to this clone: Its specificity is unknown.

The CDR3 covers 13 residues. Germline V gives CDR1 MNHEY, CDR2 SMNVEV (reference sequence). The ends were cut back, 5 bases at V and 2 bases at J, with 10 bases in the middle. Both subsets, CD45RA+ naive and CD45RA-negative memory, were split from the CD4+ cells. This chain uses TRBV27 with TRBJ2-7; D remains ambiguous. The receptor was isolated from a man aged 18-30 years in good health. Sequencing was carried out using naive CD4+ T cells sorted from blood. Indicated subset: CD45RA+ positively selected. The chain's CDR3 is CASSNGPPYEQYF. CDR3 sequence (DNA): TGTGCCAGCAGTAACGGGCCACCCTACGAGCAGTACTTC.